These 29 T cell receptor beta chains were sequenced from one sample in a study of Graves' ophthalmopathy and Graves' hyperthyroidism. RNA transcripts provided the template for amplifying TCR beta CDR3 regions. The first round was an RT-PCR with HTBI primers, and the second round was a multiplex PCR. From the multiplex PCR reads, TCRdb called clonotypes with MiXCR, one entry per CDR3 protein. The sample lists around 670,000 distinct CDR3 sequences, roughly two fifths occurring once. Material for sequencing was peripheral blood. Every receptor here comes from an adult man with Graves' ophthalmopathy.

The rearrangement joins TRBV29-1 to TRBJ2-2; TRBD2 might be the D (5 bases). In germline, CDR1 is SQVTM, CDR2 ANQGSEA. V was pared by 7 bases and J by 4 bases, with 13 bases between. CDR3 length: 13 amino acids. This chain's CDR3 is CSAHRGSTGELFF. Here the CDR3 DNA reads TGCAGCGCCCACCGAGGGAGCACCGGGGAGCTGTTTTTT.

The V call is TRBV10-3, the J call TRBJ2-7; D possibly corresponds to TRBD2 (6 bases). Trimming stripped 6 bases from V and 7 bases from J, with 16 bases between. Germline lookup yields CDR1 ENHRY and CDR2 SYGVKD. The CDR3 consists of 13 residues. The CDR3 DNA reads TGTGCCATCAGACCTCCAGGAGGGGTTGAGCAGTACTTC. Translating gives CAIRPPGGVEQYF.

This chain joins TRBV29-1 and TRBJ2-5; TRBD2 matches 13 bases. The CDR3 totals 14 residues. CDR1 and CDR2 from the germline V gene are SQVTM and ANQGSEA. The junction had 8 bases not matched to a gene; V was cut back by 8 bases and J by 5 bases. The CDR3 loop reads CSSTSGGARETQYF. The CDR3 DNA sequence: TGCAGCAGCACTAGCGGGGGGGCCAGGGAGACCCAGTACTTC.

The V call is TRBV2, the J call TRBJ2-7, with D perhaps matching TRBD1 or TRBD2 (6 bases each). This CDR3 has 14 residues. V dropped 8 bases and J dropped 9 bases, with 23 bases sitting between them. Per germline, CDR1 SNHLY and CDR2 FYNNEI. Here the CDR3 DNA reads TGTGCCAGCTCTTACGAGGGGGGTCCCACCGGGCAGTACTTC. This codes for CASSYEGGPTGQYF.

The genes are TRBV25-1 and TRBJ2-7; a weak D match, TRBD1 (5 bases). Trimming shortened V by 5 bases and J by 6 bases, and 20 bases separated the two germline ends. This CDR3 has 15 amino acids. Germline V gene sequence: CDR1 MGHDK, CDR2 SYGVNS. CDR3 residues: CASSFFRMGQGEQYF. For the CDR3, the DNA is TGTGCCAGCAGTTTCTTTCGAATGGGGCAGGGCGAGCAGTACTTC.

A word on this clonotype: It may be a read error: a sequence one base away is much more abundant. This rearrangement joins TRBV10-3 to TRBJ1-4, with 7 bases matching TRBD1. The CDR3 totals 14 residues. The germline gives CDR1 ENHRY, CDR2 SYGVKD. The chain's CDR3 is CASSHRGANEKLFF. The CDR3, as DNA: TGTGCCAGCAGTCACAGGGGAGCTAATGAAAAACTGTTTTTT.

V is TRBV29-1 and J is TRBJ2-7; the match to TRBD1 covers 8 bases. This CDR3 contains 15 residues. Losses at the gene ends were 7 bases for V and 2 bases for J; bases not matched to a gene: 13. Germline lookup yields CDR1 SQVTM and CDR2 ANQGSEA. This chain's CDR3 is CSAGGGDRGTYEQYF. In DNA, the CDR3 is TGCAGCGCTGGAGGGGGCGACAGGGGAACCTACGAGCAGTACTTC.

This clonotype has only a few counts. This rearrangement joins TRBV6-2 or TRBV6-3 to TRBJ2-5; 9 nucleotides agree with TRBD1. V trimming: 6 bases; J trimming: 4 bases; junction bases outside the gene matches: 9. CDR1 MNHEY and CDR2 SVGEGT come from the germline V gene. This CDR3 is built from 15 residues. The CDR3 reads CASSLGQGNAETQYF. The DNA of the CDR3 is TGTGCCAGCAGCCTAGGACAGGGGAATGCAGAGACCCAGTACTTC.

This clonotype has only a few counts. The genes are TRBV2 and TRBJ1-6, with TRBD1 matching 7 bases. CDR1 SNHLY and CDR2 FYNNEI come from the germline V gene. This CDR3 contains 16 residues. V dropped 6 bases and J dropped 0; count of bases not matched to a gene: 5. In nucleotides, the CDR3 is TGTGCCAGCAGAACCGGGACAGACTCCTATAATTCACCCCTCCACTTT. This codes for CASRTGTDSYNSPLHF.

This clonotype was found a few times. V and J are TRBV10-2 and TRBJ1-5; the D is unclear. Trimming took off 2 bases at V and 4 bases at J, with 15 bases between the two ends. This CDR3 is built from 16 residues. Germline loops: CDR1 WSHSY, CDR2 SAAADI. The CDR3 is CASSEILRDSNQPQHF. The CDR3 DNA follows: TGCGCCAGCAGTGAGATCTTGAGGGATTCAAATCAGCCCCAGCATTTT.

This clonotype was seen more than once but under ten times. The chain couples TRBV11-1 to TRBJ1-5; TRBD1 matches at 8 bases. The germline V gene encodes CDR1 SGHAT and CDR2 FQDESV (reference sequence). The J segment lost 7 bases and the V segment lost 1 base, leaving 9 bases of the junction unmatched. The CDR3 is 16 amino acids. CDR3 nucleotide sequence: TGTGCCAGCAGCTTAGGGGCAGGGGGCGAGGACCAGCCCCAGCATTTT. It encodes CASSLGAGGEDQPQHF.

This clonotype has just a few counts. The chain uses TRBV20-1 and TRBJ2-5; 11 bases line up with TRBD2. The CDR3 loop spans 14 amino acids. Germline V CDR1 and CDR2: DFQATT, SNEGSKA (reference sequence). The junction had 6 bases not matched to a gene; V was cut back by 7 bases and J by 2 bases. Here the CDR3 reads CSGKGLAVQETQYF. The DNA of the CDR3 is TGCAGTGGCAAGGGACTAGCGGTACAAGAGACCCAGTACTTC.

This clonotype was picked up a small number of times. The CDR3 nucleotides are TGTGCCAGCAACAAATACCGGGACAGTCACTCCTACGAGCAGTACTTC. Protein: CASNKYRDSHSYEQYF. The chain is built from TRBV2 and TRBJ2-7; 7 nucleotides align to TRBD1. CDR3 length: 16 residues. The J segment lost 0 bases and the V segment lost 7 bases, leaving 12 bases of the junction unmatched. From germline, CDR1 is SNHLY and CDR2 FYNNEI.

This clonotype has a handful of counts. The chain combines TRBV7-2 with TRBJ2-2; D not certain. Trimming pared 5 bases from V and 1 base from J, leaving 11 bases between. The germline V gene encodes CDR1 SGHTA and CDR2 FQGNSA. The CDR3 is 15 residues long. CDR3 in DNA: TGTGCCAGCAGCCCCGTCCGGCGGAACACCGGGGAGCTGTTTTTT. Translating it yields CASSPVRRNTGELFF.

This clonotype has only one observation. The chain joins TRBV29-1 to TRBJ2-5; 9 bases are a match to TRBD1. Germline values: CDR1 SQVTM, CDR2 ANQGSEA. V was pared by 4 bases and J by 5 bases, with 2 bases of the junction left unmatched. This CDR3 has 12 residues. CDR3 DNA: TGCAGCGTTGCTGACAGGGGGGAGACCCAGTACTTC. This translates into CSVADRGETQYF.

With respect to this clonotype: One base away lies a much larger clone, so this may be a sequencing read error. Here the CDR3 reads CASSEWESPYEQYF. The CDR3, as DNA: TGTGCCAGCAGTGAATGGGAGTCACCCTACGAGCAGTACTTC. The V call is TRBV2, the J call TRBJ2-7, with D possibly matching TRBD2 (5 bases). Germline CDR1 and CDR2: SNHLY and FYNNEI. V lost 2 bases and J 2 bases, leaving 10 bases between the germline ends. CDR3 length equals 14 residues.

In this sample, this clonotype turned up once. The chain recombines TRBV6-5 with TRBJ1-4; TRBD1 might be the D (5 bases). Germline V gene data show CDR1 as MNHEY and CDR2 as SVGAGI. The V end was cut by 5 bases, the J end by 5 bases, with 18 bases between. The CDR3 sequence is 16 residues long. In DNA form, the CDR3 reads TGTGCCAGCAGTGGGGACTGGGGCATTTCCAATGAAAAACTGTTTTTT. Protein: CASSGDWGISNEKLFF.

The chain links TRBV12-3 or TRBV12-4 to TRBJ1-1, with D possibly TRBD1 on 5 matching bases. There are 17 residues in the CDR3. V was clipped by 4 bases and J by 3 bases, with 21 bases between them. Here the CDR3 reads CASSYTLGGTSYTEAFF. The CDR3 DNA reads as TGTGCCAGCAGTTACACCCTTGGCGGGACGAGCTACACTGAAGCTTTCTTT.

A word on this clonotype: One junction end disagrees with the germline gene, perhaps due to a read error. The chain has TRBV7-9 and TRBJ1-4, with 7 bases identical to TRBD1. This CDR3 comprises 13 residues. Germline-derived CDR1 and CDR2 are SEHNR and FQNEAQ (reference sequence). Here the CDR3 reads CASSLGDRAKTVF. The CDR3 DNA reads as TGTGCCAGCAGCTTGGGAGACAGGGCCAAGACTGTTTTT.

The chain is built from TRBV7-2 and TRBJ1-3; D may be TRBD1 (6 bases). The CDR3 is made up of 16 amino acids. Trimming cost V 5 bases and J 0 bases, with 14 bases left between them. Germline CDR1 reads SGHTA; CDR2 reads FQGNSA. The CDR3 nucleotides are TGTGCCAGCAGCGGGAATACAGGGTTCTCTGGAAACACCATATATTTT. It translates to CASSGNTGFSGNTIYF.

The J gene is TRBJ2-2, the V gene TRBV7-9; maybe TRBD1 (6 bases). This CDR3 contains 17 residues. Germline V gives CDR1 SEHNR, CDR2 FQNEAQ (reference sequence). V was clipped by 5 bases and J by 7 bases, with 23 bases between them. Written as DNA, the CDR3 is TGTGCCAGCAGCGCCGAGGTCGGGACACAAGGTGGCGGGGAGCTGTTTTTT. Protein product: CASSAEVGTQGGGELFF.

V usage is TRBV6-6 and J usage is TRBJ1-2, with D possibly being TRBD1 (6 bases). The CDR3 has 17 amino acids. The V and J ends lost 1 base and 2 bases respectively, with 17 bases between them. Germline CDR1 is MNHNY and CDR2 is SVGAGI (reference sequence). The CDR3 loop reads CASSYLNVDRTNYGYTF. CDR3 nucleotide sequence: TGTGCCAGCAGTTACTTAAACGTAGACAGGACGAACTATGGCTACACCTTC.

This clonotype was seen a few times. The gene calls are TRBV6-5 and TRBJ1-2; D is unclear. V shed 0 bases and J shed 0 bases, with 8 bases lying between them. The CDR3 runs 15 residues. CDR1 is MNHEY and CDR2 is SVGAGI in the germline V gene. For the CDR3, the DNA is TGTGCCAGCAGTTACTCCGAAACCTCTAACTATGGCTACACCTTC. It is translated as CASSYSETSNYGYTF.

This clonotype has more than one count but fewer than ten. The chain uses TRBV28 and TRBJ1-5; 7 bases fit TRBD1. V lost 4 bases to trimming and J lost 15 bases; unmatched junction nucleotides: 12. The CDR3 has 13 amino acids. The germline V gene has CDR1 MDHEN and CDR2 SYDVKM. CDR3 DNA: TGTGCCAGCAGTTCATTTGCGAGACAGGGTAGGCATTTT. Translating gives CASSSFARQGRHF.

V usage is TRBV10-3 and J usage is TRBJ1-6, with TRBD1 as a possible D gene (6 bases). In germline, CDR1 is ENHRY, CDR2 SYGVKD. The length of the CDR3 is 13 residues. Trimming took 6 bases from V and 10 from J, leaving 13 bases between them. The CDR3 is CAISLNRASPLHF. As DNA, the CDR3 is TGTGCCATCAGCCTAAACAGGGCCTCACCCCTCCACTTT.

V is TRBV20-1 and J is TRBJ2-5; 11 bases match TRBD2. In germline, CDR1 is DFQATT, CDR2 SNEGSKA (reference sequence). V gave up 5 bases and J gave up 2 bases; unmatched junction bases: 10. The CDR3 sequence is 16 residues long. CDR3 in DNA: TGCAGTGCTTCACCGGGACTAGCGGAAAATCAAGAGACCCAGTACTTC. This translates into CSASPGLAENQETQYF.

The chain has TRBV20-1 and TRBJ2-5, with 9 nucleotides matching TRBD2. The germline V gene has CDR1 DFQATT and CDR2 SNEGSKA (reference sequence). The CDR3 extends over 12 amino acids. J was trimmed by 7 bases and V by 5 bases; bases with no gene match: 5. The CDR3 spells CSARGLAWTQYF. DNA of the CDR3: TGCAGTGCTCGCGGACTAGCGTGGACCCAGTACTTC.

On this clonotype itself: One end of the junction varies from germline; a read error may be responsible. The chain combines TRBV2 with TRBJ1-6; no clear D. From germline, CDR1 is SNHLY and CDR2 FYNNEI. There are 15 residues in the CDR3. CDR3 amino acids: CASSLAGEGNSPLHF. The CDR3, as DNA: TGCGCCAGCAGCTTGGCCGGGGAAGGAAATTCACCCCTCCACTTT.

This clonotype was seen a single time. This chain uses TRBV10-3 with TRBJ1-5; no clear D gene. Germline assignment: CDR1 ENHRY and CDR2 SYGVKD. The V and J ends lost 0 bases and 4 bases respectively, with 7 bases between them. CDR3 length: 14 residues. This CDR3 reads CAISESGFNQPQHF. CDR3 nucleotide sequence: TGTGCCATCAGTGAGTCAGGATTTAATCAGCCCCAGCATTTT.